This is a list of T cell receptor beta chains from one sample in a study of T cell responses to AZD1222 COVID-19 vaccine. Profiled with immunoSEQ multiplex PCR; TCRdb holds only in-frame clones, not every one. The table shows some 130,000 clones, with 80% to 90% occurring only once. Specimen: peripheral blood, collected on day 0 of AZD1222 vaccination. The receptors stem from an adult in good health. The CDR3 runs from the conserved cysteine through the conserved F or W. The D gene is left open where the match is weak. For some rows the clone size is stated as once, few or many, or as a class when expanded; others skip it.

size: NA; V: TRBV14; J: TRBJ2-5; D: NA; CDR3: CASSQEVGDYQETQYF; DNA: TGTGCCAGCAGCCAAGAAGTGGGGGACTACCAAGAGACCCAGTACTTC
size: NA; V: TRBV18; J: TRBJ2-1; D: TRBD2; CDR3: CASSPALAGGPSEQFF; DNA: TGTGCCAGCTCACCAGCCCTAGCGGGAGGGCCCAGTGAGCAGTTCTTC
size: NA; V: TRBV6-5; J: TRBJ2-7; D: TRBD2; CDR3: CASIALSGGEQYF; DNA: TGTGCCAGCATTGCCCTTAGCGGGGGAGAGCAGTACTTC
size: NA; V: TRBV30; J: TRBJ2-2; D: TRBD2; CDR3: CAWRGLTGELFF; DNA: TGTGCCTGGAGGGGACTAACCGGGGAGCTGTTTTTT
size: once; V: TRBV5-8; J: TRBJ1-4; D: TRBD1; CDR3: CASSLGKGASEKLFF; DNA: TGTGCCAGCAGCTTGGGGAAGGGGGCGTCTGAAAAACTGTTTTTT
size: few; V: TRBV18; J: TRBJ1-5; D: NA; CDR3: CASSPQGRNQPQHF; DNA: TGTGCCAGCTCACCTCAGGGGCGCAATCAGCCCCAGCATTTT
size: NA; V: TRBV21-1; J: TRBJ2-5; D: NA; CDR3: CASSRGGLETQYF; DNA: TGTGCCAGCAGCAGGGGAGGACTAGAGACCCAGTACTTC
size: NA; V: TRBV21-1; J: TRBJ2-1; D: NA; CDR3: CASSNTAYNEQFF; DNA: TGTGCCAGCAGCAATACGGCTTACAATGAGCAGTTCTTC
size: NA; V: TRBV5-1; J: TRBJ2-1; D: TRBD2; CDR3: CASHRIAGGRNEQFF; DNA: TGCGCCAGCCACCGAATAGCGGGGGGGCGGAATGAGCAGTTCTTC
size: NA; V: TRBV7-9; J: TRBJ1-1; D: TRBD1; CDR3: CASSPLRDRDRTEAFF; DNA: TGTGCCAGCAGCCCCCTGAGGGACAGGGATCGCACTGAAGCTTTCTTT
size: NA; V: TRBV7-8; J: TRBJ1-4; D: NA; CDR3: CASSLDRTPLEKLFF; DNA: TGTGCCAGCAGCTTAGATCGGACCCCCCTCGAAAAACTGTTTTTT
size: NA; V: TRBV7-9; J: TRBJ1-2; D: TRBD1; CDR3: CASSLRGQDYGYTF; DNA: TGTGCCAGCAGCTTAAGGGGGCAGGACTATGGCTACACCTTC
size: NA; V: TRBV28; J: TRBJ1-4; D: NA; CDR3: CASSSRALREKLFF; DNA: TGTGCCAGCAGTTCCAGGGCGTTGAGGGAAAAACTGTTTTTT
size: NA; V: TRBV19; J: TRBJ1-3; D: NA; CDR3: CASSSRGVYSGNTIYF; DNA: TGTGCCAGTAGTTCCCGAGGGGTGTACTCTGGAAACACCATATATTTT
size: NA; V: TRBV19; J: TRBJ1-6; D: TRBD1; CDR3: CASRTGSSYNSPLHF; DNA: TGTGCCAGTAGGACAGGGAGCTCCTATAATTCACCCCTCCACTTT
size: once; V: TRBV7-8; J: TRBJ1-1; D: NA; CDR3: CASSPGRIMNTEAFF; DNA: TGTGCCAGCAGCCCCGGCCGGATAATGAACACTGAAGCTTTCTTT
size: NA; V: TRBV7-2; J: TRBJ1-1; D: TRBD1; CDR3: CASSLVDRGTEAFF; DNA: TGTGCCAGCAGCTTAGTAGACAGGGGGACTGAAGCTTTCTTT
size: few; V: TRBV14; J: TRBJ1-2; D: NA; CDR3: CASSQIRGARFYGYTF; DNA: TGTGCCAGCAGCCAGATTAGAGGGGCAAGATTCTATGGCTACACCTTC
size: NA; V: TRBV5-5; J: TRBJ1-6; D: NA; CDR3: CASSLASGPGQNSPLHF; DNA: TGTGCCAGCAGCTTGGCCTCGGGGCCAGGGCAAAATTCACCCCTCCACTTT
size: NA; V: TRBV6-5; J: TRBJ2-5; D: NA; CDR3: CASIGQETQYF; DNA: TGTGCCAGCATTGGCCAAGAGACCCAGTACTTC
size: NA; V: TRBV12-3/TRBV12-4; J: TRBJ1-2; D: NA; CDR3: CASSFTQNYGYTF; DNA: TGTGCCAGCAGTTTTACACAGAACTATGGCTACACCTTC
size: NA; V: TRBV7-9; J: TRBJ1-2; D: NA; CDR3: CASSFASRSGYTF; DNA: TGTGCCAGCAGCTTCGCGTCTAGGTCCGGCTACACCTTC
size: NA; V: TRBV25-1; J: TRBJ2-7; D: TRBD2; CDR3: CASSTRYGTSGGRYEQYF; DNA: TGTGCCAGCAGTACACGTTACGGGACTAGCGGGGGCCGATACGAGCAGTACTTC
size: NA; V: TRBV11-3; J: TRBJ1-2; D: NA; CDR3: CASSPGGATSYGYTF; DNA: TGTGCCAGCAGCCCGGGGGGGGCGACAAGCTATGGCTACACCTTC
size: NA; V: TRBV19; J: TRBJ2-7; D: NA; CDR3: CASSDHGRLEVQYF; DNA: TGTGCCAGTAGTGATCACGGGCGGCTAGAGGTGCAGTACTTC
size: NA; V: TRBV5-4; J: TRBJ1-1; D: NA; CDR3: CASSLGDTEAFF; DNA: TGTGCCAGCAGCTTGGGGGATACTGAAGCTTTCTTT
size: NA; V: TRBV7-2; J: TRBJ2-2; D: TRBD2; CDR3: CASSWTRGTSNTGELFF; DNA: TGTGCCAGCAGCTGGACTCGAGGGACTAGCAACACCGGGGAGCTGTTTTTT
size: NA; V: TRBV7-9; J: TRBJ2-6; D: NA; CDR3: CASSRNGRPASGANVLTF; DNA: TGTGCCAGCAGCCGTAACGGACGGCCCGCCTCTGGGGCCAACGTCCTGACTTTC
size: NA; V: TRBV11-3; J: TRBJ1-4; D: NA; CDR3: CASSQSEKLFF; DNA: TGTGCCAGCAGCCAATCTGAAAAACTGTTTTTT
size: NA; V: TRBV18; J: TRBJ2-5; D: NA; CDR3: CASSPDGQETQYF; DNA: TGTGCCAGCTCGCCTGACGGCCAAGAGACCCAGTACTTC
size: NA; V: TRBV12-3/TRBV12-4; J: TRBJ2-5; D: NA; CDR3: CASSPTRETQYF; DNA: TGTGCCAGCAGCCCGACCCGTGAGACCCAGTACTTC
size: NA; V: TRBV4-1; J: TRBJ2-7; D: TRBD1; CDR3: CASSQTGLDSGEQYF; DNA: TGCGCCAGCAGCCAGACAGGGTTGGACTCAGGCGAGCAGTACTTC
size: NA; V: TRBV14; J: TRBJ2-1; D: TRBD1; CDR3: CASSHWTGNNEQFF; DNA: TGTGCCAGCAGCCATTGGACAGGGAACAATGAGCAGTTCTTC
size: NA; V: TRBV11-3; J: TRBJ2-7; D: TRBD1; CDR3: CASSFGDRVGAYEQYF; DNA: TGTGCCAGCAGCTTCGGGGACAGGGTTGGGGCCTACGAGCAGTACTTC
size: NA; V: TRBV6-1; J: TRBJ1-2; D: NA; CDR3: CASSYLEGYTF; DNA: TGTGCCAGCAGTTATCTAGAGGGCTACACCTTC
size: NA; V: TRBV6-2/TRBV6-3; J: TRBJ2-1; D: TRBD2; CDR3: CASSPDRLAGYDEQFF; DNA: TGTGCCAGCAGCCCCGACCGACTAGCGGGATATGATGAGCAGTTCTTC
size: once; V: TRBV14; J: TRBJ2-2; D: NA; CDR3: CASSPAGELFF; DNA: TGTGCCAGCAGCCCCGCCGGGGAGCTGTTTTTT
size: NA; V: TRBV7-9; J: TRBJ2-1; D: TRBD1; CDR3: CASSRTGGTNNEQFF; DNA: TGTGCCAGCAGCCGGACAGGGGGAACGAACAATGAGCAGTTCTTC
size: NA; V: TRBV7-9; J: TRBJ1-4; D: NA; CDR3: CASSKDSHNEKLFF; DNA: TGTGCCAGCAGCAAGGACAGTCATAATGAAAAACTGTTTTTT
size: once; V: TRBV7-9; J: TRBJ2-7; D: TRBD1; CDR3: CASSSTAGTGEQYF; DNA: TGTGCCAGCAGCTCAACCGCCGGGACAGGGGAGCAGTACTTC
size: NA; V: TRBV2; J: TRBJ1-1; D: TRBD1; CDR3: CASRPGGENTEAFF; DNA: TGTGCCAGCAGGCCAGGGGGGGAGAACACTGAAGCTTTCTTT
size: NA; V: TRBV29-1; J: TRBJ2-5; D: TRBD2; CDR3: CSVAGGRGETQYF; DNA: TGCAGCGTTGCGGGAGGGAGGGGAGAGACCCAGTACTTC
size: NA; V: TRBV5-6; J: TRBJ2-5; D: TRBD2; CDR3: CASSLAGGLEAEETQYF; DNA: TGTGCCAGCAGCTTGGCCGGGGGACTAGAAGCTGAAGAGACCCAGTACTTC
size: NA; V: TRBV20-1; J: TRBJ2-1; D: NA; CDR3: CSARDTNEQFF; DNA: TGCAGTGCTAGAGATACGAATGAGCAGTTCTTC
size: NA; V: TRBV29-1; J: TRBJ2-7; D: TRBD1; CDR3: CSVVDRGWEQYF; DNA: TGCAGCGTTGTGGACAGGGGCTGGGAGCAGTACTTC
size: NA; V: TRBV5-1; J: TRBJ2-3; D: NA; CDR3: CASTLSGTNTDTQYF; DNA: TGCGCCAGCACCTTGAGCGGGACAAACACAGATACGCAGTATTTT
size: NA; V: TRBV5-1; J: TRBJ1-1; D: NA; CDR3: CASSWERAAEAFF; DNA: TGCGCCAGCAGTTGGGAGAGGGCAGCTGAAGCTTTCTTT